The clone carrying this T cell receptor (beta chain) was observed a few times. What it recognizes is unknown. This CDR3 comprises 13 residues. Germline CDR1 and CDR2: LNHDA and SQIVND (reference sequence). V was cut by 5 bases and J by 3 bases, with 10 bases left in between. In the PCR, 60 Vbeta and 13 Jbeta primers were used. Only in-frame clones appear in the TCRdb table, and some are missing; sequencing was by immunoSEQ multiplex PCR. The table lists about 190,000 clones, around 87% of them singletons. The source of the sample is a study of cytomegalovirus exposure and HLA in healthy donors. Study-level points and caveats: Researchers catalogued some 160 TCR beta chains as cytomegalovirus-associated.

This TCR was recovered from a man between 25 and 39 years old in good health and CMV-seronegative. The chain joins TRBV19 to TRBJ2-5, with D tentatively TRBD2 (5 bases). Sequenced: PBMCs. The CDR3 nucleotides are TGTGCCAGTAGTTTCACTAGGGAAGAGACCCAGTACTTC. This encodes CASSFTREETQYF.